This T cell receptor (beta chain) was observed in a study of T cell repertoires in cytomegalovirus infection. For the study at large: Researchers turned to recently identified HLA-C-restricted CMV epitopes as well as well-studied HLA-B-restricted ones. Public TCR beta signature analysis indicated the presence of both CMV infection and matching HLA type.

On this clonotype: Its specificity is unknown.

Via MiXCR, TCRdb re-called the reads, giving one row per CDR3 protein. The repertoire has about 920,000 distinct CDR3 sequences, approximately 31% of them found once; the top ten carry roughly 13%. Study-wide points: Carriers of CMV and the relevant HLA type were discriminated by public TCR beta frequency. Clonotype analysis showed dominance of the ex vivo response by HLA-C-restricted CMV-specific TCR beta clonotypes.

The clonotype was recovered from a human donor in good health (CMV status not recorded). Some clones in this sample may be carry-over from other donors' samples. This specimen was cultured CD8+ T cells from PBMCs, taken from culture after CMV antigen stimulation.

The CDR3 DNA sequence: TGTGCCAGTAGTATAACGGGGCGTAGAGGCTTTTACGAGCAGTACTTC. Amino acid sequence: CASSITGRRGFYEQYF. The chain is built from TRBV19 and TRBJ2-7; D is possibly TRBD1 or TRBD2 (5 bases each). The germline V and J ends were trimmed by 2 bases and 4 bases, with 18 bases remaining between them. The CDR3 is made up of 16 amino acids. The germline V gene encodes CDR1 LNHDA and CDR2 SQIVND (reference sequence).